Only one count was recorded for the clone carrying this T cell receptor (beta chain). The target antigen is unknown. Sequencing used immunoSEQ multiplex PCR; TCRdb keeps in-frame clones, though not all of them. The profile shows about 99,000 clones, approximately 90% of them singletons. Germline V gene sequence: CDR1 ENHRY, CDR2 SYGVKD. The germline V and J ends were trimmed by 10 bases and 3 bases, with 17 bases remaining between them. This CDR3 spans 14 amino acids. This specimen belongs to a study of T cell responses to AZD1222 COVID-19 vaccine. Overall study results and limits: Donors skewed white British and female; clonal diversity was possibly underestimated.

This TCR was recovered from an adult who received the AZD1222 COVID-19 vaccine. Sequences were derived from peripheral blood, sampled 28 days after the second AZD1222 dose. The V and J genes are TRBV10-3 and TRBJ2-3, with D maybe TRBD1 (6 bases). CDR3 sequence: CATSTGLATDTQYF. The CDR3 bases are TGTGCCACCTCGACAGGTCTAGCAACAGATACGCAGTATTTT.